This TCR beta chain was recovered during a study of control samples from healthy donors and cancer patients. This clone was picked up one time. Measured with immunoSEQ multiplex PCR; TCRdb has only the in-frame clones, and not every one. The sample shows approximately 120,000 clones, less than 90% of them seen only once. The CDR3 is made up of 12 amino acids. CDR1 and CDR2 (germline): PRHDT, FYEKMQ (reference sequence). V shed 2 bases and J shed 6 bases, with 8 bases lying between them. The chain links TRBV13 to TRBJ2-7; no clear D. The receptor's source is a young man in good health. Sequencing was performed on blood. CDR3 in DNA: TGTGCCAGCAGCTTATTAATGGGCGAGCAGTACTTC. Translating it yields CASSLLMGEQYF.